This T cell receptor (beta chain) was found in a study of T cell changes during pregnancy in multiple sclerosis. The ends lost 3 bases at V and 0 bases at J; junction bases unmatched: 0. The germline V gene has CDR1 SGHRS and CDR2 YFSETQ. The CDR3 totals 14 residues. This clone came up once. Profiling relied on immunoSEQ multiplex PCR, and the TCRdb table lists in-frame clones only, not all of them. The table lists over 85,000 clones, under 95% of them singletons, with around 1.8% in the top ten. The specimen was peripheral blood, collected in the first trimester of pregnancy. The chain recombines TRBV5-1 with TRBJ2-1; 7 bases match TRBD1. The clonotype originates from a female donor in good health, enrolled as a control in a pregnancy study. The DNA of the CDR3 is TGCGCCAGCAGCTGGGACAGCTCCTACAATGAGCAGTTCTTC. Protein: CASSWDSSYNEQFF.